This T cell receptor (beta chain) was observed in a study of spatial heterogeneity in lung cancer. Judged by abundance, this clonotype is medium-sized. The antigen is not known. The library was prepared for alpha chains; this beta chain is a stray read, so its frequency means little. TCRdb re-analysed the 5' RACE reads in MiXCR, keeping a single row per CDR3 protein. Among roughly 3,800 distinct CDR3 sequences, about 4.6% were seen once, and the ten largest hold less than 40%. The study, taken as a whole, reports: For expanded intratumoral alpha and beta TCRs, counts tracked tumor mutation counts.

Trimming removed 7 bases at V and 4 bases at J, with 17 bases between. CDR1 SGDLS and CDR2 YYNGEE come from the germline V gene. The CDR3 length is 14 residues. The time point here: sample taken at primary tumor resection. From tumor, nontumor lung or frozen PBMC, whole RNA was taken unsorted for sequencing. The sequencing used lung tumor tissue, collected at surgery. The chain carries TRBV9 and TRBJ1-1, with D perhaps matching TRBD1 (6 bases). The TCR comes from a female donor with early-stage non-small cell lung cancer. The CDR3 protein is CASAPGHRGTEAFF. For the CDR3, the DNA is TGTGCCAGCGCTCCGGGACACCGGGGCACTGAAGCTTTCTTT.